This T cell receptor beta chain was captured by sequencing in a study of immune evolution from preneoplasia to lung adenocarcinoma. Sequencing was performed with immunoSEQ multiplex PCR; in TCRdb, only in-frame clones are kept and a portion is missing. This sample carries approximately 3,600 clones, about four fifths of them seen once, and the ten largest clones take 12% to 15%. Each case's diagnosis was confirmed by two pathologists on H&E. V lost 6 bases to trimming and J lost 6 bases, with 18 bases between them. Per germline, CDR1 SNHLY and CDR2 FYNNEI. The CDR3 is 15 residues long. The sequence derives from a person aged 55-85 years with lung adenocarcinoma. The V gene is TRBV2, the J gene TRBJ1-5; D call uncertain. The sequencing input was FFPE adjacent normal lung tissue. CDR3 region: CASSVRAATGQPQHF. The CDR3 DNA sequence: TGTGCCAGCAGCGTCCGGGCCGCGACGGGTCAGCCCCAGCATTTT.